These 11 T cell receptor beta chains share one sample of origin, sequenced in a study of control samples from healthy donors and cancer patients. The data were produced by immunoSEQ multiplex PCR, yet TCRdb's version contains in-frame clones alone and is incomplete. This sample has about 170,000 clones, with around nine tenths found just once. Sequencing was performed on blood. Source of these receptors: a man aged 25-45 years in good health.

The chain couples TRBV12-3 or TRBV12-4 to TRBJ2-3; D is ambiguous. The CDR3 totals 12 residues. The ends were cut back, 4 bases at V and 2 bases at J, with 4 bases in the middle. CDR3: CASSYLTDTQYF. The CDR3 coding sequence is TGTGCCAGCAGTTACCTCACAGATACGCAGTATTTT.

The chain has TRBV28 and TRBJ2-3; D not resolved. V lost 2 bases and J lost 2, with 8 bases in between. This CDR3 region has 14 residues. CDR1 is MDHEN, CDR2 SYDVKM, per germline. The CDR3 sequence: CASSLNRPTDTQYF. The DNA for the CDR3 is TGTGCCAGCAGTTTAAATCGACCCACAGATACGCAGTATTTT.

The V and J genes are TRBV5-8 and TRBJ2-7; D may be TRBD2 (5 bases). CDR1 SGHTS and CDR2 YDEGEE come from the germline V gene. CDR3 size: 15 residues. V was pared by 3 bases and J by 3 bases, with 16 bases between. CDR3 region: CASSWEFIRRYEQYF. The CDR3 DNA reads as TGTGCCAGCAGCTGGGAGTTTATCCGACGCTACGAGCAGTACTTC.

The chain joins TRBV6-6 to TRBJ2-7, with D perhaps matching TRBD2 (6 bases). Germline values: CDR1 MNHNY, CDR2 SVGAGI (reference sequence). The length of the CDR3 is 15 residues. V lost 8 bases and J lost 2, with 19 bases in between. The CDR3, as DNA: TGTGCCAGCCGGGACTCCGAAGAGGGGACCTACGAGCAGTACTTC. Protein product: CASRDSEEGTYEQYF.

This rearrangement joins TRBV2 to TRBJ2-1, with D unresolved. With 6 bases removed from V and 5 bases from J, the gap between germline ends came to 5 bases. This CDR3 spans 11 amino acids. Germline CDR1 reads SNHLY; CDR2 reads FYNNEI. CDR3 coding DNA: TGTGCCAGCAGGGGCGACAATGAGCAGTTCTTC. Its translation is CASRGDNEQFF.

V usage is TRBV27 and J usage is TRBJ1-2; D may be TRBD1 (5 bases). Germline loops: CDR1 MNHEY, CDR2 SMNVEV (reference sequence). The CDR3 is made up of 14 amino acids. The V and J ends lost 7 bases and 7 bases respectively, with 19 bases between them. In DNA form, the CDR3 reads TGTGCCAGCACTCATAAACAGGCCGATGGTGGCTACACCTTC. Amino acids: CASTHKQADGGYTF.

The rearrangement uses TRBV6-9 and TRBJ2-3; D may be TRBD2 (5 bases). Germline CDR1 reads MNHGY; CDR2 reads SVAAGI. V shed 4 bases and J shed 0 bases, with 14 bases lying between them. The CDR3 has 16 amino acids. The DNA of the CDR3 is TGTGCCAGCAGTTCTGGACGGGGAAGGAGCACAGATACGCAGTATTTT. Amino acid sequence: CASSSGRGRSTDTQYF.

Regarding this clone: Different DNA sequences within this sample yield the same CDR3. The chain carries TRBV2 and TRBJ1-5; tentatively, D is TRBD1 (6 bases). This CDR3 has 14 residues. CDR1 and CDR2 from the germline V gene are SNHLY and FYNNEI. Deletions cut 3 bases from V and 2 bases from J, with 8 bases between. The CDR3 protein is CASSEGAGNQPQHF. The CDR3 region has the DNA TGTGCCAGCAGTGAGGGGGCTGGCAATCAGCCCCAGCATTTT.

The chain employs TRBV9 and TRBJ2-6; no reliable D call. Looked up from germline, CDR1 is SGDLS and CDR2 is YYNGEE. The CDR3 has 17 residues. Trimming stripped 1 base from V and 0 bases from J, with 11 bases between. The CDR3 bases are TGTGCCAGCAGCGTATGGGCTTTCCCCTCTGGGGCCAACGTCCTGACTTTC. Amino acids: CASSVWAFPSGANVLTF.

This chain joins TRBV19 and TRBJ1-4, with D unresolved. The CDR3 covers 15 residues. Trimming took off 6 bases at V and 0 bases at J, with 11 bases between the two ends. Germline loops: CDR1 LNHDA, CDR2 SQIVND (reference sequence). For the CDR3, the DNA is TGTGCCAGTAGCATCGGCAGGACAACTAATGAAAAACTGTTTTTT. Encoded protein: CASSIGRTTNEKLFF.

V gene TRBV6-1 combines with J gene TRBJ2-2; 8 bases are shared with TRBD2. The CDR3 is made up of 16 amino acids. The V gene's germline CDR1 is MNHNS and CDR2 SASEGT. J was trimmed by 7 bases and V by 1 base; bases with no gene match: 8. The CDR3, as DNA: TGTGCCAGCAGTGAAGTGAACCGGGGGGGTAACGGGGAGCTGTTTTTT. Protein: CASSEVNRGGNGELFF.